Listed below are T cell receptor beta chains from one sample, sequenced in a study of Graves' ophthalmopathy and Graves' hyperthyroidism. MiXCR, run by TCRdb on the multiplex PCR reads, gives a single entry per CDR3 protein. The table lists approximately 380,000 distinct CDR3 sequences, roughly 21% of them singletons. The specimen sequenced was peripheral blood. The receptors shown here come from a woman under 30 with stable Graves' hyperthyroidism. CDR3s include the opening cysteine and the closing phenylalanine or tryptophan. Each record gives: clone size, D gene, J gene, V gene, CDR3 protein, CDR3 DNA. D genes are given only for firm matches. Size tells how often a clone was seen (once, few, many) or the class of an expanded clone, and some rows leave it out.

few | TRBD1 | TRBJ1-5 | TRBV18 | CASTKGGGGQPQHF | TGTGCCAGCACTAAGGGAGGGGGCGGTCAGCCCCAGCATTTT
NA | NA | TRBJ2-7 | TRBV20-1 | CSARGATTYEQYF | TGCAGTGCTAGAGGGGCGACTACCTACGAGCAGTACTTC
many | TRBD2 | TRBJ2-5 | TRBV9 | CASSSSSGTQETQYF | TGTGCCAGCAGCTCCTCTAGCGGGACCCAAGAGACCCAGTACTTC
NA | NA | TRBJ1-3 | TRBV28 | CASSSDRKSSGNTIYF | TGTGCCAGCAGTTCGGACAGAAAATCCTCTGGAAACACCATATATTTT
many | TRBD1 | TRBJ2-7 | TRBV3-1 | CASSQEQGFGYEQYF | TGTGCCAGCAGCCAGGAACAGGGGTTTGGCTACGAGCAGTACTTC
once | NA | TRBJ1-2 | TRBV28 | CASSLRPDGYTF | TGTGCCAGCAGCCTCCGGCCGGATGGCTACACCTTC
many | NA | TRBJ1-6 | TRBV2 | CASSEAEGIWSPLHF | TGTGCCAGCAGTGAAGCGGAGGGGATTTGGTCACCCCTCCACTTT
many | TRBD2 | TRBJ2-2 | TRBV12-3/TRBV12-4 | CASSRPAGAGGELSF | TGTGCCAGCAGTCGACCAGCGGGAGCCGGCGGGGAGCTGTCTTTT
NA | TRBD2 | TRBJ2-7 | TRBV12-3/TRBV12-4 | CASSYSTSGDYEQYF | TGTGCCAGCAGTTACTCAACTAGCGGGGACTACGAGCAGTACTTC
few | NA | TRBJ2-2 | TRBV7-3 | CASSIQGPQNTGELFF | TGTGCCAGCAGCATCCAGGGGCCCCAGAACACCGGGGAGCTGTTTTTT
many | NA | TRBJ1-2 | TRBV12-3/TRBV12-4 | CASSFAAYGYTF | TGTGCCAGCAGTTTTGCCGCCTATGGCTACACCTTC
many | NA | TRBJ2-7 | TRBV7-2 | CASSLGISGVYEQYF | TGTGCCAGCAGCTTAGGGATCTCAGGGGTCTACGAGCAGTACTTC
many | TRBD2 | TRBJ2-3 | TRBV20-1 | CSARLAGTDTQYF | TGCAGTGCTAGACTAGCGGGGACAGATACGCAGTATTTT
once | NA | TRBJ1-2 | TRBV20-1 | CSARPPIAGGGYTF | TGCAGTGCTAGGCCCCCAATTGCAGGAGGAGGCTACACCTTC
NA | TRBD1 | TRBJ1-5 | TRBV12-3/TRBV12-4 | CASSRTGGRAQPQHF | TGTGCCAGCAGCCGGACAGGGGGCCGTGCACAGCCCCAGCATTTT
NA | NA | TRBJ2-7 | TRBV4-1 | CASSHPGDNEQYF | TGCGCCAGCAGCCACCCGGGGGATAACGAGCAGTACTTC
NA | NA | TRBJ1-6 | TRBV18 | CASSPNREFALHF | TGTGCCAGCTCACCCAACAGGGAATTTGCCCTCCACTTT
many | TRBD1 | TRBJ2-3 | TRBV12-3/TRBV12-4 | CASSRDRDTDTQYF | TGTGCCAGCAGTCGTGACAGGGACACAGATACGCAGTATTTT
NA | NA | TRBJ2-2 | TRBV6-4 | CASSAGPITGELFF | TGTGCCAGCAGTGCAGGGCCAATCACCGGGGAGCTGTTTTTT
NA | NA | TRBJ2-2 | TRBV28 | CASSPPAINTGELFF | TGTGCCAGCAGTCCCCCGGCTATCAACACCGGGGAGCTGTTTTTT
many | NA | TRBJ2-4 | TRBV5-1 | CASSLAGGVNIKYF | TGCGCCAGCAGCTTGGCCGGGGGCGTAAACATTAAGTACTTC
many | TRBD1 | TRBJ2-7 | TRBV4-1 | CASSQAGQGAGYEQYF | TGCGCCAGCAGCCAAGCTGGACAGGGGGCTGGCTACGAGCAGTACTTC
many | NA | TRBJ1-6 | TRBV3-1 | CASSQDSTGSRPLHF | TGTGCCAGCAGCCAAGATTCGACGGGGAGCAGGCCCCTCCACTTT
NA | NA | TRBJ1-2 | TRBV10-3 | CAISESMADYGYTF | TGTGCCATCAGTGAGTCGATGGCCGATTATGGCTACACCTTC
NA | NA | TRBJ1-1 | TRBV6-1 | CASSERWRKNTEAFF | TGTGCCAGCAGTGAAAGGTGGCGGAAGAACACTGAAGCTTTCTTT
many | NA | TRBJ2-7 | TRBV6-8 | CASTPRPRYEQYF | TGTGCCAGCACCCCACGGCCACGCTACGAGCAGTACTTC
few | NA | TRBJ1-2 | TRBV6-5 | CASSSAGNYGYTF | TGTGCCAGCAGTTCTGCAGGGAATTATGGCTACACCTTC
few | NA | TRBJ2-7 | TRBV5-1 | CASSFGSNSPTYEQYF | TGCGCCAGCAGCTTTGGCTCAAATTCTCCGACCTACGAGCAGTACTTC
many | NA | TRBJ1-3 | TRBV12-3/TRBV12-4 | CASTFGVNTIYF | TGTGCCAGCACGTTCGGGGTAAACACCATATATTTT
many | NA | TRBJ2-7 | TRBV5-1 | CASSLDPLNEQYF | TGCGCCAGCAGCTTGGACCCGTTGAACGAGCAGTACTTC
many | NA | TRBJ2-7 | TRBV5-1 | CASSLTGPTSYEQYF | TGCGCCAGCAGCTTGACGGGCCCGACCTCCTACGAGCAGTACTTC
many | NA | TRBJ1-2 | TRBV20-1 | CSASGTNYGYTF | TGCAGTGCTAGTGGCACGAACTATGGCTACACCTTC
many | NA | TRBJ2-2 | TRBV20-1 | CSAKAPLGGFPGTNTGELFF | TGCAGTGCTAAAGCCCCGTTGGGCGGGTTCCCCGGGACTAACACCGGGGAGCTGTTTTTT
many | NA | TRBJ1-1 | TRBV18 | CASSPLIGFMNTEAFF | TGTGCCAGCTCACCATTAATAGGGTTCATGAACACTGAAGCTTTCTTT
many | NA | TRBJ1-2 | TRBV25-1 | CASQGDTVSTF | TGTGCCAGCCAGGGAGACACCGTATCCACCTTC
many | NA | TRBJ2-2 | TRBV2 | CASSGRNTGELFF | TGTGCCAGCAGTGGGAGAAACACCGGGGAGCTGTTTTTT
many | NA | TRBJ2-7 | TRBV7-2 | CASSLIGGQNEQYF | TGTGCCAGCAGCTTAATCGGTGGACAGAACGAGCAGTACTTC
many | NA | TRBJ1-2 | TRBV7-2 | CASSFGGSYGYTF | TGTGCCAGCAGCTTTGGGGGGTCCTATGGCTACACCTTC
NA | TRBD2 | TRBJ2-5 | TRBV28 | CASRAGPQETQYF | TGTGCCAGCAGAGCGGGACCTCAAGAGACCCAGTACTTC
many | NA | TRBJ2-4 | TRBV20-1 | CSARPGVVKNIKYF | TGCAGTGCTAGACCAGGGGTGGTCAAAAACATTAAGTACTTC
NA | NA | TRBJ1-1 | TRBV28 | CASSLQGFMNTEAFF | TGTGCCAGCAGTTTACAGGGCTTCATGAACACTGAAGCTTTCTTT
NA | TRBD2 | TRBJ2-5 | TRBV2 | CASSVWTSGSGETQYF | TGTGCCAGCAGTGTTTGGACTAGCGGGAGCGGGGAGACCCAGTACTTC
many | TRBD1 | TRBJ1-5 | TRBV6-4 | CASSTRTGGGSGQPQHF | TGTGCCAGCAGTACCCGGACAGGGGGCGGATCGGGGCAGCCCCAGCATTTT
many | NA | TRBJ1-3 | TRBV6-5 | CASSWDGNTIYF | TGTGCCAGCAGTTGGGACGGAAACACCATATATTTT
many | NA | TRBJ1-1 | TRBV20-1 | CSASGGRLNTEAFF | TGCAGTGCTAGTGGGGGGCGGCTGAACACTGAAGCTTTCTTT
many | NA | TRBJ2-6 | TRBV6-4 | CASSDGSGANVLTF | TGTGCCAGCAGTGACGGCTCTGGGGCCAACGTCCTGACTTTC
many | NA | TRBJ2-4 | TRBV3-1 | CASSQEARGEANIQYF | TGTGCCAGCAGCCAAGAAGCTAGAGGGGAAGCGAACATTCAGTACTTC
NA | TRBD2 | TRBJ2-5 | TRBV9 | CASSVEGGLAGHRETQYF | TGTGCCAGCAGCGTAGAGGGGGGACTAGCGGGCCATCGGGAGACCCAGTACTTC
many | NA | TRBJ1-5 | TRBV27 | CASSHTGLIQPQHF | TGTGCCAGCAGTCATACAGGGCTTATACAGCCCCAGCATTTT
NA | NA | TRBJ2-7 | TRBV6-2/TRBV6-3 | CASKMGGSNYEQYF | TGTGCCAGCAAAATGGGTGGCAGCAACTACGAGCAGTACTTC
few | NA | TRBJ2-7 | TRBV7-7 | CASSKGPGYEQYF | TGTGCTAGCAGCAAAGGGCCGGGTTACGAGCAGTACTTC
many | NA | TRBJ2-7 | TRBV28 | CAGGGGLGSYEQYF | TGTGCCGGAGGGGGGGGGCTGGGATCCTACGAGCAGTACTTC
NA | NA | TRBJ2-5 | TRBV29-1 | CSVEGLKKETQYF | TGCAGCGTTGAGGGTCTGAAAAAAGAGACCCAGTACTTC
many | NA | TRBJ1-2 | TRBV2 | CASSSGPRYGYTF | TGTGCCAGCAGTTCGGGACCGCGCTATGGCTACACCTTC
many | NA | TRBJ2-5 | TRBV28 | CASSSLSGRTKETQYF | TGTGCCAGCAGTTCCCTTAGCGGAAGAACTAAAGAGACCCAGTACTTC
NA | NA | TRBJ2-6 | TRBV11-2 | CASSLEETSWTNVLTF | TGTGCCAGCAGCTTAGAGGAGACCTCATGGACCAACGTCCTGACTTTC